Below, 32 T cell receptor beta chains from the same sample are listed, as sequenced in a study of T cells in Graves' hyperthyroidism and ophthalmopathy. From RNA transcripts, TCR beta CDR3 regions were amplified. TCR CDR3 regions were first amplified by RT-PCR with HTBI primers. TCRdb reprocessed the multiplex PCR reads via MiXCR and lists one record per CDR3 protein. The sample has 300,000 to 400,000 distinct CDR3 sequences; around 20% are singletons. Specimen: blood. These TCRs come from a man younger than 35 with Graves' ophthalmopathy.

Many counts were recorded for this clonotype. This chain links TRBV10-3 with TRBJ2-3; D is tentatively TRBD1 or TRBD2 (5 bases each). This CDR3 region has 17 residues. Germline CDR1 is ENHRY and CDR2 is SYGVKD. The V end lost 11 bases, the J end lost 0 bases, and 24 bases lay between the germline ends. CDR3 DNA sequence: TGTGCCGTCCCACTGCCCGGGACGGTGACTAGCACAGATACGCAGTATTTT. This sequence encodes CAVPLPGTVTSTDTQYF.

The genes are TRBV12-3 or TRBV12-4 and TRBJ1-6; D is unresolved. The CDR3 runs 15 residues. V lost 2 bases and J lost 9, with 14 bases in between. DNA of the CDR3: TGTGCCAGCAGTTTAAGGGAAGAGGCGAGTTCACCCCTCCACTTT. This translates into CASSLREEASSPLHF.

J is TRBJ2-3 and V is TRBV5-1; 8 bases match TRBD2. V shed 3 bases, J shed 2 bases, and the junction held 11 bases outside the gene matches. Looked up from germline, CDR1 is SGHRS and CDR2 is YFSETQ. This CDR3 spans 17 amino acids. CDR3 residues: CASSSGLAGWNTDTQYF. The CDR3 nucleotides read TGCGCCAGCAGCTCCGGGTTAGCGGGGTGGAACACAGATACGCAGTATTTT.

This clonotype was counted many times. The V and J genes are TRBV2 and TRBJ2-5, with 10 positions matching TRBD2. CDR1 is SNHLY, CDR2 FYNNEI, per germline. The CDR3 runs 15 residues. Trimming cost V 2 bases and J 4 bases; bases outside gene matches: 4. Written as DNA, the CDR3 is TGTGCCAGCAGTGAATCTCTAGCGGGGGCAGAGACCCAGTACTTC. Translated: CASSESLAGAETQYF.

This clonotype was recorded at least ten times. This chain connects TRBV6-1 to TRBJ2-7; D remains unclear. The CDR3 consists of 14 residues. Germline V gene sequence: CDR1 MNHNS, CDR2 SASEGT. The germline V and J ends were trimmed by 7 bases and 2 bases, with 15 bases remaining between them. CDR3 in amino acids: CASIAHRIPYEQYF. CDR3 DNA sequence: TGTGCCAGCATTGCCCATCGAATACCCTACGAGCAGTACTTC.

Regarding this clonotype: A single base separates this from a much larger clone, so it may be a read error. The chain links TRBV2 to TRBJ2-5, with no clear D. The CDR3 is made up of 17 amino acids. The V gene's germline CDR1 is SNHLY and CDR2 FYNNEI. The chain's CDR3 is CASSGSAGSVVQEAQYF. The CDR3 nucleotides are TGTGCCAGCAGTGGGTCTGCCGGCTCCGTAGTCCAAGAGGCCCAGTACTTC.

With regard to this clonotype: This may be a read error, as it is one base from a much larger clone. Since no conserved phenylalanine or tryptophan closes the CDR3, a read error is the likely cause. In DNA, the CDR3 is TGTGCCAGCAGTTCAGGGGGACAGGCGAAGACCCAGTACCTC. Encoded protein: CASSSGGQAKTQYL. This chain links TRBV6-5 with TRBJ2-5, with TRBD1 matching 8 bases. Germline CDR1 MNHEY, CDR2 SVGAGI. The CDR3 is made up of 14 amino acids. V was pared by 4 bases and J by 6 bases, with 7 bases of the junction left unmatched.

This clonotype was seen repeatedly, ten times or more. The chain is built from TRBV5-1 and TRBJ2-3, with 12 positions matching TRBD2. Germline V lookup: CDR1 SGHRS, CDR2 YFSETQ. V lost 3 bases, J lost 0 bases, and 2 bases stayed unmatched. The CDR3 runs to 16 residues. This CDR3 is CASSWTSGASTDTQYF. In DNA form, the CDR3 reads TGCGCCAGCAGCTGGACTAGCGGGGCTAGCACAGATACGCAGTATTTT. Using reference TRBV5-1 and TRBJ2-3 for the parts outside the CDR3, the full variable domain is KAGVTQTPRYLIKTRGQQVTLSCSPISGHRSVSWYQQTPGQGLQFLFEYFSETQRNKGNFPGRFSGRQFSNSRSEMNVSTLELGDSALYLCASSWTSGASTDTQYFGPGTRLTVL.

The V gene is TRBV27, the J gene TRBJ2-3; 9 nucleotides align to TRBD1. This CDR3 contains 14 residues. The germline CDR1 and CDR2 sequences are MNHEY and SMNVEV (reference sequence). The J segment lost 5 bases and the V segment lost 4 bases, leaving 4 bases of the junction unmatched. The CDR3 spells CASSWTGAGDTQYF. The CDR3 nucleotides are TGTGCCAGCAGTTGGACAGGGGCGGGAGATACGCAGTATTTT.

The chain couples TRBV4-1 to TRBJ2-7, with D perhaps matching TRBD2 (6 bases). Germline V lookup: CDR1 MGHRA, CDR2 YSYEKL. Trimming cost V 2 bases and J 5 bases, with 13 bases left between them. The CDR3 loop spans 14 amino acids. The CDR3 nucleotides read TGCGCCAGCAGCCAACGTGGGGACTTGCACGAGCAGTACTTC. It yields the protein CASSQRGDLHEQYF.

This clonotype was observed at least ten times. The chain is built from TRBV14 and TRBJ1-4, with 7 bases fitting TRBD1. V shed 4 bases and J 6 bases; nucleotides not matched to a gene: 8. The V gene's germline CDR1 is SGHDN and CDR2 FVKESK. The CDR3 contains 15 residues. CDR3 nucleotides: TGTGCCAGCAGCCTTTCGACAGGGATGGATGAAAAACTGTTTTTT. Translation: CASSLSTGMDEKLFF.

The genes are TRBV9 and TRBJ2-3; D remains unclear. The germline CDR1 and CDR2 sequences are SGDLS and YYNGEE. CDR3 length equals 15 residues. Trimming took off 4 bases at V and 0 bases at J, with 12 bases between the two ends. The CDR3 loop reads CASSPNGLSTDTQYF. The DNA of the CDR3 is TGTGCCAGCAGCCCGAACGGGCTCAGCACAGATACGCAGTATTTT.

The table lists this clonotype with a few counts. The chain carries TRBV12-3 or TRBV12-4 and TRBJ2-5; TRBD1 matches 7 bases. The V and J ends lost 5 bases and 0 bases, in that order; junction bases with no gene match: 6. This CDR3 has 15 amino acids. The CDR3 bases are TGTGCCAGCAGTCAACTACAGGGGAACCAAGAGACCCAGTACTTC. It translates to CASSQLQGNQETQYF.

This clonotype has a count of ten or more. The chain recombines TRBV7-6 with TRBJ1-2; a weak D match, TRBD1 (5 bases). The V and J ends lost 4 bases and 7 bases respectively, with 13 bases between them. The CDR3 extends over 13 amino acids. CDR1 and CDR2 from the germline V gene are SGHVS and FNYEAQ. The CDR3 protein is CASSSSGDGGYTF. CDR3 in DNA: TGTGCCAGCAGCTCGAGCGGGGACGGTGGCTACACCTTC.

This clonotype was detected many times. The gene calls are TRBV11-2 and TRBJ2-7; 9 bases agree with TRBD1. The CDR3 length is 14 residues. The V segment lost 5 bases and the J segment 2 bases; nucleotides outside the gene matches: 4. Germline lookup yields CDR1 SGHAT and CDR2 FQNNGV. CDR3 loop: CASSERQGAYEQYF. CDR3 sequence (DNA): TGTGCCAGCAGCGAGCGACAGGGGGCCTACGAGCAGTACTTC.

This clonotype was recorded a few times. The chain's CDR3 is CASRLGTSGGYNEQFF. The CDR3 DNA reads TGTGCCAGTAGACTAGGGACTAGCGGGGGGTACAATGAGCAGTTCTTC. The rearrangement uses TRBV19 and TRBJ2-1; 15 bases map to TRBD2. This CDR3 has 16 amino acids. CDR1 is LNHDA and CDR2 is SQIVND in the germline V gene (reference sequence). V gave up 6 bases and J gave up 4 bases; unmatched junction bases: 4.

This clonotype was found many times. Here the CDR3 DNA reads TGTGCCAGCAGTAGCGGGGGTAGCACAGATACGCAGTATTTT. Its protein is CASSSGGSTDTQYF. The chain carries TRBV12-3 or TRBV12-4 and TRBJ2-3, with 8 bases aligning to TRBD2. Trimming took 5 bases from V and 0 from J; bases not matched to a gene: 1. The CDR3 consists of 14 residues.

V gene TRBV7-9 combines with J gene TRBJ2-1, with 11 bases matching TRBD2. The germline CDR1 and CDR2 sequences are SEHNR and FQNEAQ (reference sequence). This CDR3 is built from 17 residues. J lost 8 bases, V lost 6 bases, and 15 bases had no gene match. CDR3: CASSRDSSGGPRDEQFF. CDR3 in DNA: TGTGCCAGCAGTCGGGACTCTAGCGGGGGGCCGAGAGATGAGCAGTTCTTC.

The chain carries TRBV14 and TRBJ1-3; D is uncertain. Trimming shortened V by 3 bases and J by 3 bases, and 3 bases separated the two germline ends. CDR1 and CDR2 from the germline V gene are SGHDN and FVKESK. This CDR3 has 12 amino acids. CDR3 coding DNA: TGTGCCAGCAGCCACGTTGGAAACACCATATATTTT. This translates into CASSHVGNTIYF.

The rearrangement uses TRBV20-1 and TRBJ1-6, with 8 bases that match TRBD1. The CDR3 sequence is 17 residues long. V shed 6 bases and J 4 bases; nucleotides not matched to a gene: 14. Germline V gives CDR1 DFQATT, CDR2 SNEGSKA (reference sequence). The CDR3 sequence is CSAPYSGRGPYNSPLHF. CDR3 DNA: TGCAGTGCACCTTATTCTGGCAGGGGGCCGTATAATTCACCCCTCCACTTT.

This clonotype occurred many times. In DNA, the CDR3 is TGTGCCAGCAGCTTAGGACACGGGATAACCGAGCCCCAGCATTTT. Translated, it gives CASSLGHGITEPQHF. The chain uses TRBV13 and TRBJ1-5; D gene ambiguous. The CDR3 length is 15 residues. Trimming removed 0 bases from V and 8 bases from J, with 14 bases in between. Germline CDR1 and CDR2: PRHDT and FYEKMQ (reference sequence).

This clonotype was observed a handful of times. The chain joins TRBV27 to TRBJ1-2; TRBD1 matches at 10 bases. This CDR3 is built from 14 residues. Germline assignment: CDR1 MNHEY and CDR2 SMNVEV (reference sequence). With V trimmed by 6 bases and J by 2 bases, 3 bases remained unmatched. CDR3 sequence: CASRGQGINYGYTF. In nucleotides, the CDR3 is TGTGCCAGCAGGGGACAGGGGATCAACTATGGCTACACCTTC.

The chain links TRBV7-8 to TRBJ1-6; D remains ambiguous. Per germline, CDR1 SGHVS and CDR2 FQNEAQ. Trimming took 1 base from V and 7 from J, leaving 17 bases between them. There are 17 residues in the CDR3. CDR3 region: CASSLVLPVPVNSPLHF. The CDR3 DNA is TGTGCCAGCAGCTTAGTGTTACCCGTCCCGGTGAATTCACCCCTCCACTTT.

In its sample, this clonotype was seen many times. This chain joins TRBV11-2 and TRBJ2-7; D is undetermined. The CDR3 has 15 residues. V lost 0 bases and J 2 bases, leaving 11 bases between the germline ends. CDR1 is SGHAT, CDR2 FQNNGV, per germline. For the CDR3, the DNA is TGTGCCAGCAGCTTAGATGGGCAGTTGGCCTACGAGCAGTACTTC. Translation: CASSLDGQLAYEQYF. The full variable domain, completed using reference TRBV11-2 and TRBJ2-7, is EAGVAQSPRYKIIEKRQSVAFWCNPISGHATLYWYQQILGQGPKLLIQFQNNGVVDDSQLPKDRFSAERLKGVDSTLKIQPAKLEDSAVYLCASSLDGQLAYEQYFGPGTRLTVT.

This clonotype was counted only a few times. J is TRBJ2-6 and V is TRBV5-5; D is unresolved. Germline V gene lookup returns CDR1 SGHKS and CDR2 YYEKEE (reference sequence). Trimming removed 5 bases at V and 0 bases at J, with 6 bases between. The CDR3 has 14 residues. CDR3 sequence: CASSLISGANVLTF. The CDR3 DNA reads TGTGCCAGCAGTCTGATCTCTGGGGCCAACGTCCTGACTTTC.

CDR3 sequence (DNA): TGCGCCAGCAGCCCCGGGGCGGCTGGGGTTCATCAGCCCCAGCATTTT. Protein product: CASSPGAAGVHQPQHF. The chain links TRBV5-1 to TRBJ1-5; D possibly corresponds to TRBD1 (5 bases). Trimming took 4 bases from V and 5 from J, leaving 19 bases between them. The CDR3 contains 16 residues. From germline, CDR1 is SGHRS and CDR2 YFSETQ.

J is TRBJ2-5 and V is TRBV29-1, with D perhaps matching TRBD2 (6 bases). CDR1 is SQVTM and CDR2 is ANQGSEA in the germline V gene. The CDR3 is 12 residues long. Trimming cost V 3 bases and J 5 bases, with 10 bases left between them. The chain's CDR3 is CSVEEGRETQYF. Here the CDR3 DNA reads TGCAGCGTTGAGGAGGGCAGGGAGACCCAGTACTTC.

J is TRBJ1-4 and V is TRBV27; 7 bases are a match to TRBD1. CDR3 size: 15 residues. Germline V gives CDR1 MNHEY, CDR2 SMNVEV (reference sequence). The trim removed 0 bases at V and 9 bases at J, leaving 7 bases unmatched. CDR3 DNA: TGTGCCAGCAGTTTATCCAGGGGGGAGGTTAAAAAACTGTTTTTT. Protein product: CASSLSRGEVKKLFF. Full variable domain (missing parts from reference TRBV27 and TRBJ1-4): EAQVTQNPRYLITVTGKKLTVTCSQNMNHEYMSWYRQDPGLGLRQIYYSMNVEVTDKGDVPEGYKVSRKEKRNFPLILESPSPNQTSLYFCASSLSRGEVKKLFFGSGTQLSVL.

This clonotype was found many times. The genes are TRBV13 and TRBJ1-2; possible D gene TRBD1, 6 bases. CDR3 length: 14 residues. The V and J ends lost 3 bases and 2 bases respectively, with 10 bases between them. The germline V gene encodes CDR1 PRHDT and CDR2 FYEKMQ (reference sequence). The CDR3 DNA reads TGTGCCAGCAGCTTTGATGGACAGAACTATGGCTACACCTTC. This encodes CASSFDGQNYGYTF.

Many counts were recorded for this clonotype. V usage is TRBV20-1 and J usage is TRBJ2-5; unclear D gene. Trimming took 6 bases from V and 6 from J, leaving 17 bases between them. Germline-derived CDR1 and CDR2 are DFQATT and SNEGSKA (reference sequence). The CDR3 totals 13 residues. This CDR3 reads CSAKTPQPQTQYF. DNA of the CDR3: TGCAGTGCCAAGACACCTCAGCCCCAGACCCAGTACTTC.

This clonotype was detected ten times or more. The CDR3 reads CATSRDSAWYEQYF. CDR3 sequence (DNA): TGTGCCACCAGCAGAGATTCGGCGTGGTACGAGCAGTACTTC. V and J are TRBV15 and TRBJ2-7; D is undetermined. V was pared by 0 bases and J by 4 bases, with 10 bases between. The CDR3 is made up of 14 amino acids. CDR1 is LNHNV and CDR2 is YYDKDF in the germline V gene (reference sequence).

This clonotype was recorded at least ten times. The V and J genes are TRBV12-3 or TRBV12-4 and TRBJ2-7, with D possibly matching TRBD1 (6 bases). V shed 5 bases and J shed 3 bases, with 14 bases lying between them. The CDR3 loop spans 14 amino acids. In nucleotides, the CDR3 is TGTGCCAGCAGTGACCCTGACAGGTACTACGAGCAGTACTTC. It translates to CASSDPDRYYEQYF.